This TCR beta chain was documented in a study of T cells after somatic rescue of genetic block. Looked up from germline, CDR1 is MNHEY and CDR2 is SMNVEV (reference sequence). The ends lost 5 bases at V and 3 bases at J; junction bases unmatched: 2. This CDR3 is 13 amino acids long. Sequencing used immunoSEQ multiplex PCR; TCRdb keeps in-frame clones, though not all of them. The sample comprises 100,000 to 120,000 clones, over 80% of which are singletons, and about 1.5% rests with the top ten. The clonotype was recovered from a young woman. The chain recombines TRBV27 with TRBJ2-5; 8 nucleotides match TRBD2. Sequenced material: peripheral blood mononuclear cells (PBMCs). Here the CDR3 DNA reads TGTGCCAGCAGTATGCGGGGGGAAGAGACCCAGTACTTC. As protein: CASSMRGEETQYF.